This T cell receptor beta chain was profiled in a study of shared clonotypes between healthy human individuals. At the level of the study: Each donor contributed plates that comprised three CD4 naive, three CD4 memory, two CD8 naive and one CD8 memory.

CDR3 length: 15 amino acids. CDR1 and CDR2 (germline): MNHEY, SMNVEV (reference sequence). V lost 6 bases and J lost 4, with 19 bases in between. Method: immunoSEQ multiplex PCR; TCRdb's copy keeps in-frame clones and lacks some. Among more than 2 million clones listed, around 96% were seen once. Naive CD8 cells, CD45RO-negative and positively selected for CCR7, excluded terminally differentiated effector memory CD45RA+ cells. Note on this clone: The antigen remains unidentified.

Study-level findings and limits: Measured sharing among donors was expected to vary with sequencing depth.

The chain has TRBV27 and TRBJ2-7, with D perhaps TRBD2 (5 bases). Input material: naive CD8+ T cells sorted from blood. This sequence was found in a man aged 18 to 29 in good health. The CDR3 sequence: CASSKNEGAPYEQYF. The CDR3 nucleotides read TGTGCCAGCAGCAAGAATGAGGGTGCTCCTTACGAGCAGTACTTC.